The T cell receptor (beta chain) described here comes from a study of graft-versus-host responses after intestinal transplantation. Study results and caveats: Marrow from the recipient contained GvH clones, some of which had appeared first in ileum or blood.

Plates contained about 200,000 CFSE-labeled responder cells and about 200,000 irradiated, violet-dye-labeled stimulator cells. This CDR3 region has 15 residues. Trimming took 8 bases from V and 3 from J; bases not matched to a gene: 13. Germline V gives CDR1 SGHVS, CDR2 FQNEAQ. Some clones are missing from TCRdb's copy, which holds only in-frame ones; the method was immunoSEQ multiplex PCR. In the table there are 20,000 to 25,000 clones, about 41% of which are singletons. V is TRBV7-8 and J is TRBJ2-7; TRBD2 matches at 7 bases. The sequence derives from a human patient who was an organ donor for intestinal transplantation. The starting material was alloreactive CD8+ T cells from a mixed lymphocyte reaction culture, obtained before transplantation. The subset: CFSE-low proliferating T cells sorted from approximately 6-day pre-transplant mixed lymphocyte reaction (GvH or HvG direction). The CDR3 reads CASSTVVAGYYEQYF. CDR3 DNA: TGTGCCAGCTCCACCGTAGTAGCGGGTTACTACGAGCAGTACTTC. Complete variable domain (other parts from reference TRBV7-8 and TRBJ2-7): GAGVSQSPRYKVAKRGQDVALRCDPISGHVSLFWYQQALGQGPEFLTYFQNEAQLDKSGLPSDRFFAERPEGSVSTLKIQRTQQEDSAVYLCASSTVVAGYYEQYFGPGTRLTVT.